This T cell receptor beta chain was identified during a study of blood T cell repertoires in COVID-19. V shed 8 bases, J shed 10 bases, and the junction held 15 bases outside the gene matches. This CDR3 spans 13 amino acids. Germline CDR1 and CDR2: GTSNPN and SVGIG (reference sequence). Produced via immunoSEQ multiplex PCR; TCRdb's table is partial and in-frame only. This table has some 58,000 clones, 87% appearing once. The sample taken for sequencing was peripheral blood. The chain employs TRBV30 and TRBJ2-7; 9 bases are a match to TRBD1. This clonotype originated in a man aged 50 or older with active COVID-19. The CDR3 sequence: CAGGLGTGPSQYF. The CDR3 DNA reads as TGTGCCGGGGGCCTCGGGACAGGGCCCAGTCAGTACTTC.